This T cell receptor beta chain was identified in a study of OX40 agonist ivuxolimab in advanced cancers. Study in general: Hepatocellular carcinoma, melanoma, renal cell or head and neck cancer was diagnosed in the dose-escalation patients. Therapy given before enrollment (anti-PD-1, anti-PD-L1 or anti-CTLA-4) was allowed, and around 41% had some. Partial responses, seen in three patients, involved one hepatocellular carcinoma and two cutaneous melanomas.

This CDR3 spans 13 amino acids. CDR1 is SGHVS, CDR2 FQNEAQ, per germline. V dropped 8 bases and J dropped 5; count of bases not matched to a gene: 8. The protocol was immunoSEQ multiplex PCR, while the TCRdb copy is restricted to in-frame clones and leaves out a portion. The sample records approximately 11,000 clones, about three quarters being singletons. This TCR came from an adult with an advanced solid tumor such as melanoma, head and neck, liver or kidney cancer. Here the sequenced sample was CD4+ or CD8+ T cells sorted from blood, taken in a trial of the OX40 agonist ivuxolimab. This rearrangement joins TRBV7-8 to TRBJ2-5; 7 nucleotides line up with TRBD1. CDR3 protein: CASLIGGRETQYF. CDR3 DNA sequence: TGTGCCAGCCTCATAGGGGGCCGCGAGACCCAGTACTTC. The entire variable domain, with the rest obtained from reference TRBV7-8 and TRBJ2-5, is as follows: GAGVSQSPRYKVAKRGQDVALRCDPISGHVSLFWYQQALGQGPEFLTYFQNEAQLDKSGLPSDRFFAERPEGSVSTLKIQRTQQEDSAVYLCASLIGGRETQYFGPGTRLLVL.